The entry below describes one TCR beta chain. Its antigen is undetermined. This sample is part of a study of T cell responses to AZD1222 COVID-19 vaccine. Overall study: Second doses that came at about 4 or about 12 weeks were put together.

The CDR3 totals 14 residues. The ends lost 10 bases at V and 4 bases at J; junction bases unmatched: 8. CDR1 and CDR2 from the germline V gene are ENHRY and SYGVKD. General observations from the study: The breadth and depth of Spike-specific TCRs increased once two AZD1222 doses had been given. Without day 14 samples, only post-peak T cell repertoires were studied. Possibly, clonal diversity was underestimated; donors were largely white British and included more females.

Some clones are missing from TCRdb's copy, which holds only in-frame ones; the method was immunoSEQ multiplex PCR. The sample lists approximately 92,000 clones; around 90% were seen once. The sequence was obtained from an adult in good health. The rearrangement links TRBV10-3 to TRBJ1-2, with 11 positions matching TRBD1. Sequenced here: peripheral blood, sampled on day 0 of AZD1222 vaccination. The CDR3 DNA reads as TGTGCCAATCGGCCGGGACAGGGGGGCTATGGCTACACCTTC. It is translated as CANRPGQGGYGYTF.